These T cell receptor beta chains were read from a single sample in a study of blood T cell repertoires in COVID-19. The method was immunoSEQ multiplex PCR; TCRdb's version includes in-frame clones alone and lacks a portion of them. This sample yields roughly 120,000 clones, of which roughly 88% are seen a single time; about 5% belongs to the top ten. The sample comprised peripheral blood. The receptors were gathered from a human donor in a cohort sampled during active COVID-19. Each CDR3 is given with its conserved first and last residue. The D gene is left open where the match is weak. Size tells how often a clone was seen (once, few, many) or the class of an expanded clone, and some rows leave it out.

D gene,J gene,clone size,V gene,CDR3 DNA,CDR3 protein
TRBD2,TRBJ2-2,.,TRBV9,TGTGCCAGCAGCGTAGGAAGGACTAGCGGGTTCAGGGAGCTGTTTTTT,CASSVGRTSGFRELFF
TRBD2,TRBJ2-3,.,TRBV9,TGTGCCAGCAGCGTAGATTTAGCGGGAGGCAGAGATACGCAGTATTTT,CASSVDLAGGRDTQYF
.,TRBJ2-2,few,TRBV6-2/TRBV6-3,TGTGCCAGCAGTTACTCTTTTATCGAGGTAGACGGGGAGCTGTTTTTT,CASSYSFIEVDGELFF
TRBD1,TRBJ2-3,.,TRBV6-5,TGTGCCACTCCGGGACAGTTTTCTAGCACAGATACGCAGTATTTT,CATPGQFSSTDTQYF
.,TRBJ2-2,.,TRBV25-1,TGTGCCAGCAGTGAATGGAGGGTCACGAACACCGGGGAGCTGTTTTTT,CASSEWRVTNTGELFF
.,TRBJ1-5,.,TRBV28,TGTGCCAGCAGTTTCACCACAGGGATTGGCCAGCCCCAGCATTTT,CASSFTTGIGQPQHF
.,TRBJ1-6,.,TRBV18,TGTGCCAGCTCACCATCGGGGGGACATAATTCACCCCTCCACTTT,CASSPSGGHNSPLHF
.,TRBJ2-3,.,TRBV3-1/TRBV3-2,TGTGCCAGCAGCCAAGACCTAATAGCGGCGGGCACAGATACGCAGTATTTT,CASSQDLIAAGTDTQYF
.,TRBJ1-6,.,TRBV3-1/TRBV3-2,TGTGCCAGCAGCCAAGCCCGGAGTAATTCACCCCTCCACTTT,CASSQARSNSPLHF
.,TRBJ2-1,few,TRBV25-1,TGTGCCAGCAGTGACAGGGGCTTCTACAATGAGCAGTTCTTC,CASSDRGFYNEQFF
TRBD2,TRBJ2-7,.,TRBV5-1,TGCGCCAGCAGCATTAGCGGGAGTCTGGTGGAAGAGCAGTACTTC,CASSISGSLVEEQYF
.,TRBJ2-3,once,TRBV4-1,TGCGCCAGCAGCCAAGATTCGCAGGGTCGAACAGATACGCAGTATTTT,CASSQDSQGRTDTQYF
TRBD1,TRBJ2-1,.,TRBV6-2/TRBV6-3,TGTGCCAGCAGCCGACACAGGGGGCCGCAGTTCTTC,CASSRHRGPQFF
TRBD2,TRBJ2-1,.,TRBV10-2,TGCGCCAGCAGCCCGGGAGGGAGGAATGAGCAGTTCTTC,CASSPGGRNEQFF
.,TRBJ2-1,once,TRBV28,TGTGCCAGCAGTTCCCCCTTGGGGGGTTCAGGACATCAGGAGCAGTTCTTC,CASSSPLGGSGHQEQFF
TRBD1,TRBJ2-7,.,TRBV28,TGTGCCAGCAGGGGGACAGGGGTCAACGAGCAGTACTTC,CASRGTGVNEQYF
TRBD1,TRBJ1-2,.,TRBV9,TGTGCCAGCAGCGTAGAAAGGGGGCGTGGTGGCTACACCTTC,CASSVERGRGGYTF
TRBD1,TRBJ1-5,.,TRBV30,TGTGCCTGGAGTATGGGACAGGGAAAGCATTTT,CAWSMGQGKHF
.,TRBJ2-5,.,TRBV28,TGTGCCAGCAGTTTTCGAGGCAGACAAGAGACCCAGTACTTC,CASSFRGRQETQYF
.,TRBJ2-1,.,TRBV4-3,TGCGCCAGCAGCCAAGATCTCGGGAGTGGCGATGAGCAGTTCTTC,CASSQDLGSGDEQFF
TRBD2,TRBJ2-7,.,TRBV4-1,TGCGCCAGCAGCCAAGTTGCGGGAGAGAACTACGAGCAGTACTTC,CASSQVAGENYEQYF
TRBD1,TRBJ2-3,.,TRBV6-5,TGTGCCAGCAGTGACTCCCACAGGGGGCAGAATACGCAGTATTTT,CASSDSHRGQNTQYF
TRBD2,TRBJ2-2,.,TRBV10-1,TGCGCCAGCAGTGAGGCGACTAGCGCGAACACCGGGGAGCTGTTTTTT,CASSEATSANTGELFF
.,TRBJ2-5,.,TRBV6-6,TGTGCCAGCGCTAGGGGAGAGACCCAGTACTTC,CASARGETQYF
.,TRBJ1-1,.,TRBV7-2,TGTGCCAGCAGCGGCGGACAGCCGAACACTGAAGCTTTCTTT,CASSGGQPNTEAFF
TRBD1,TRBJ1-5,.,TRBV7-2,TGTGCCAGCAGCTCCCTGGAGGACAGGGGCAATCAGCCCCAGCATTTT,CASSSLEDRGNQPQHF
TRBD2,TRBJ2-1,few,TRBV7-2,TGTGCCAGCAGCTCGAAAGCGGGAACGGGGAATGAGCAGTTCTTC,CASSSKAGTGNEQFF
TRBD2,TRBJ2-7,.,TRBV6-1,TGTGCCAGCAGTGACTGGAGCGGGAGGGCCTCCTACGAGCAGTACTTC,CASSDWSGRASYEQYF
.,TRBJ1-3,.,TRBV4-3,TGCGCCAGCAGCCAGGAGGGGGGGCTTTACTCTGGAAACACCATATATTTT,CASSQEGGLYSGNTIYF
TRBD1,TRBJ1-1,.,TRBV9,TGTGCCAGCAGCGCCTCAGGGGGCGCTTGGACTGAAGCTTTCTTT,CASSASGGAWTEAFF
.,TRBJ2-1,.,TRBV18,TGTGCCAGCTCACCACCTTCGGTGATACGCTCCTACAATGAGCAGTTCTTC,CASSPPSVIRSYNEQFF
.,TRBJ1-2,once,TRBV19,TGTGCCAGTAGGCGACTGGGCTATGGCTACACCTTC,CASRRLGYGYTF
.,TRBJ1-1,.,TRBV18,TGTGCCAGCTCACAGGGGCAGAACACTGAAGCTTTCTTT,CASSQGQNTEAFF
.,TRBJ2-7,.,TRBV6-5,TGTGCCAGCAGTTCCCTGAGCCCCTACGAGCAGTACTTC,CASSSLSPYEQYF
.,TRBJ2-3,.,TRBV19,TGTGCCAGTAGTTACCAGGTTAGCACAGATACGCAGTATTTT,CASSYQVSTDTQYF
TRBD2,TRBJ2-3,few,TRBV7-9,TGTGCCAGCAGCCAATTATGGCGGGAGGGAGATACGCAGTATTTT,CASSQLWREGDTQYF
.,TRBJ1-1,.,TRBV19,TGTGCCAGTAGGACGGGTCCCCAAGGGAGCACTGAAGCTTTCTTT,CASRTGPQGSTEAFF
TRBD2,TRBJ2-1,.,TRBV4-1,TGCGCCAGCAGAGGACTAGCGGGAGCCGGTGAGCAGTTCTTC,CASRGLAGAGEQFF
.,TRBJ2-5,few,TRBV27,TGTGCCAGCAACCAAAACCGGGACACAGAGACCCAGTACTTC,CASNQNRDTETQYF
TRBD1,TRBJ2-3,.,TRBV28,TGTGCCAGCAGTTACCGGGACAGGAGCACAGATACGCAGTATTTT,CASSYRDRSTDTQYF
.,TRBJ2-7,.,TRBV4-3,TGCGCCAGCAGCCAAGATAAGGGGTGGGGGGACAGCTCCTACGAGCAGTACTTC,CASSQDKGWGDSSYEQYF
.,TRBJ2-7,.,TRBV14,TGTGCCAGCAGTCCCATGCCAGGGGGGAGCGAGCAGTACTTC,CASSPMPGGSEQYF
.,TRBJ2-7,.,TRBV28,TGTGCCAGCAGTTCCTACGCTTTCTCCTACGAGCAGTACTTC,CASSSYAFSYEQYF
TRBD2,TRBJ2-1,.,TRBV7-8,TGTGCCAGCAGCTTAGCGCGTTCTAGCGGGAGGAAGGACAATGAGCAGTTCTTC,CASSLARSSGRKDNEQFF
.,TRBJ2-3,.,TRBV6-5,TGTGCCAGCCTCCCGTGGGAAGGGAGCGGGGATACGCAGTATTTT,CASLPWEGSGDTQYF
TRBD1,TRBJ2-2,.,TRBV27,TGTGCCAGTCTCAGACAGGGGAGTACCGGGGAGCTGTTTTTT,CASLRQGSTGELFF
TRBD1,TRBJ2-2,.,TRBV7-3,TGTGCCAGCAGCCCCCGACAGGGCACCGGGGAGCTGTTTTTT,CASSPRQGTGELFF
.,TRBJ2-1,.,TRBV6-4,TGTGCCAGCAGTGACTCAGCATTAACGGGAAGAGGCAATGAGCAGTTCTTC,CASSDSALTGRGNEQFF
.,TRBJ1-2,.,TRBV4-3,TGCGCCAGCAGCCAAGATTGGGGGGATGGCTACACCTTC,CASSQDWGDGYTF
TRBD1,TRBJ2-1,.,TRBV5-1,TGCGCCAGCAGCTTGGGGGGACAGGCGATGTCCTACAATGAGCAGTTCTTC,CASSLGGQAMSYNEQFF
TRBD2,TRBJ2-5,.,TRBV19,TGTGCCAGTAGTTGGGGAGGGGAGACCCAGTACTTC,CASSWGGETQYF
.,TRBJ2-5,.,TRBV29-1,TGCAGCGTTATAGGGGGCGGGGACCAAGAGACCCAGTACTTC,CSVIGGGDQETQYF
.,TRBJ2-6,.,TRBV3-1/TRBV3-2,TGTGCCAGCAGCCAAGTGGGAGCAGCTTCGGGTTCTGGGGCCAACGTCCTGACTTTC,CASSQVGAASGSGANVLTF
TRBD1,TRBJ1-3,.,TRBV18,TGTGCCAGCTCACCACCTGAGGGGGCTTACACCATATATTTT,CASSPPEGAYTIYF
.,TRBJ1-5,.,TRBV5-4,TGTGCCAGCAGCTTTGGGGGGGGCGAGAGCAATCAGCCCCAGCATTTT,CASSFGGGESNQPQHF
TRBD1,TRBJ2-1,.,TRBV11-1,TGTGCCAGCAGCCCTGGACAGGGCCGCAATGAGCAGTTCTTC,CASSPGQGRNEQFF
TRBD1,TRBJ1-2,.,TRBV19,TGTGCCAGTAGTCCCCCGGGACAGTGGTATGGCTACACCTTC,CASSPPGQWYGYTF